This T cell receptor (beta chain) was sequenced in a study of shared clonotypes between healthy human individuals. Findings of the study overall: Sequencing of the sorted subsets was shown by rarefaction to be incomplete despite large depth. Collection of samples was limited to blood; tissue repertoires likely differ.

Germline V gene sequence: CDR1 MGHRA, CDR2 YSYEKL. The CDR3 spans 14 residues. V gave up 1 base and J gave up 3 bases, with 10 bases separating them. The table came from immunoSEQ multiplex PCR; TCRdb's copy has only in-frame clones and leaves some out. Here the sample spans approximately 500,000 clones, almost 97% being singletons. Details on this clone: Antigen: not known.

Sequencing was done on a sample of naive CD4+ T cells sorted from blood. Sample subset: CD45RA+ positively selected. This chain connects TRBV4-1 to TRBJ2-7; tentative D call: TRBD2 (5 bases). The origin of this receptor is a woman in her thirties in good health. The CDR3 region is CASSQVGKGYEQYF. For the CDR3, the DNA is TGCGCCAGCAGCCAAGTCGGGAAGGGCTACGAGCAGTACTTC.